Presented here are 4 T cell receptor beta chains from one specimen sequenced in a study of blood T cell repertoires in COVID-19. Sequenced by immunoSEQ multiplex PCR; TCRdb stores in-frame clones only, minus some. The sample contains about 430,000 clones, around nine tenths of which appear only once. Material: PBMCs or T cells enriched from blood (not recorded which). The receptors here all came from a woman aged 18-30 years who had been exposed to COVID-19.

The chain employs TRBV27 and TRBJ2-7; a possible D gene is TRBD1 (6 bases). Trimming stripped 8 bases from V and 0 bases from J, with 11 bases between. The CDR3 length is 13 residues. Germline V gene sequence: CDR1 MNHEY, CDR2 SMNVEV (reference sequence). CDR3 nucleotides: TGTGCCAGCCGTCGGGACAACTCCTACGAGCAGTACTTC. Its translation is CASRRDNSYEQYF.

CDR3 in DNA: TGTGCCACCAGCGACTTATCTCAACCCTACGAGCAGTACTTC. Residues: CATSDLSQPYEQYF. The chain has TRBV15 and TRBJ2-7; D uncertain. The CDR3 is made up of 14 amino acids. V was clipped by 5 bases and J by 2 bases, with 13 bases between them. Per the germline V gene, CDR1 is LNHNV and CDR2 is YYDKDF (reference sequence).

This chain joins TRBV2 and TRBJ1-4, with 7 bases fitting TRBD1. Germline CDR1 SNHLY, CDR2 FYNNEI. CDR3 length equals 19 residues. The junction had 24 bases not matched to a gene; V was cut back by 7 bases and J by 7 bases. CDR3 coding DNA: TGTGCCAGCAAACCTCCAAGTGGGCAGGGGGGCCTGATTAGTGAAAAACTGTTTTTT. Translated, it gives CASKPPSGQGGLISEKLFF.

J is TRBJ2-3 and V is TRBV13, with TRBD2 matching over 13 bases. Per germline, CDR1 PRHDT and CDR2 FYEKMQ (reference sequence). V trimming: 4 bases; J trimming: 4 bases; junction bases outside the gene matches: 8. CDR3 length equals 17 residues. CDR3 DNA: TGTGCCAGCAGCTACTCCTCCGGGACTAGCGGGGCAGATACGCAGTATTTT. It encodes CASSYSSGTSGADTQYF.